These 23 T cell receptor beta chains share one sample of origin, sequenced in a study of T cell responses to AZD1222 COVID-19 vaccine. Repertoires were generated with immunoSEQ multiplex PCR, while TCRdb's copy carries only in-frame clones and drops some. Among around 140,000 clones listed, over 85% were seen once. This specimen was peripheral blood, taken on day 0 of AZD1222 vaccination. The receptors were sampled from an adult in good health.

The rearrangement uses TRBV2 and TRBJ2-2, with 8 bases matching TRBD1. The V segment lost 6 bases and the J segment 7 bases; nucleotides outside the gene matches: 13. Germline V lookup: CDR1 SNHLY, CDR2 FYNNEI. This CDR3 has 16 residues. CDR3 in amino acids: CASSAGQGLVYGELFF. CDR3 nucleotide sequence: TGTGCCAGCAGCGCTGGACAGGGATTGGTGTACGGGGAGCTGTTTTTT.

The V call is TRBV9, the J call TRBJ1-2; D is undetermined. The CDR3 has 14 residues. The germline V gene has CDR1 SGDLS and CDR2 YYNGEE. The ends were cut back, 0 bases at V and 3 bases at J, with 9 bases in the middle. The CDR3 loop reads CASSVGPGYYGYTF. DNA of the CDR3: TGTGCCAGCAGCGTAGGCCCGGGGTACTATGGCTACACCTTC.

The chain is built from TRBV19 and TRBJ1-1, with TRBD1 matching 9 bases. V lost 5 bases to trimming and J lost 1 base; unmatched junction nucleotides: 20. The CDR3 consists of 20 residues. The germline CDR1 and CDR2 sequences are LNHDA and SQIVND (reference sequence). CDR3 DNA: TGTGCCAGTAGTTGGGCCCGGGACAGGGCCTTTCCTCCGAAGAACACTGAAGCTTTCTTT. Translating it yields CASSWARDRAFPPKNTEAFF.

The CDR3 bases are TGCAGCGCTTCGTGGGGGGAGACCCAGTACTTC. It encodes CSASWGETQYF. The rearrangement uses TRBV29-1 and TRBJ2-5, with D perhaps given as TRBD1 or TRBD2 (5 bases each). The germline V and J ends were trimmed by 7 bases and 5 bases, with 11 bases remaining between them. CDR1 is SQVTM, CDR2 ANQGSEA, per germline. CDR3 length: 11 residues.

The chain joins TRBV6-5 to TRBJ1-2; 9 bases map to TRBD1. With V trimmed by 6 bases and J by 7 bases, 12 bases remained unmatched. The CDR3 totals 15 residues. Germline CDR1 reads MNHEY; CDR2 reads SVGAGI. The CDR3: CASRPGTGKRRGYTF. The CDR3 DNA sequence: TGTGCCAGCAGACCCGGGACAGGGAAACGTCGTGGCTACACCTTC.

V is TRBV27 and J is TRBJ2-6; the D gene is possibly TRBD2 (6 bases). The ends were cut back, 6 bases at V and 4 bases at J, with 16 bases in the middle. Germline loops: CDR1 MNHEY, CDR2 SMNVEV (reference sequence). This CDR3 region has 16 residues. CDR3 nucleotide sequence: TGTGCCAGCAGCCTGTTAGGGGCGGGAGGGGCCAACGTCCTGACTTTC. It codes for CASSLLGAGGANVLTF.

The V and J genes are TRBV4-2 and TRBJ2-5; tentative D call: TRBD2 (5 bases). Trimming removed 0 bases at V and 2 bases at J, with 10 bases between. The CDR3 consists of 15 residues. Germline assignment: CDR1 LGHNA and CDR2 YNFKEQ. CDR3 in amino acids: CASSQDLTGQETQYF. In DNA, the CDR3 is TGTGCCAGCAGCCAAGATCTAACGGGGCAAGAGACCCAGTACTTC.

This clone was detected once. The rearrangement joins TRBV28 to TRBJ1-6; possible D gene TRBD1, 5 bases. The germline V gene encodes CDR1 MDHEN and CDR2 SYDVKM. This CDR3 region has 16 residues. V was shortened by 4 bases and J by 0 bases, with 10 bases between the two germline ends. The CDR3 reads CASSSSGSSYNSPLHF. The CDR3 region has the DNA TGTGCCAGCAGTTCCTCAGGGAGCTCCTATAATTCACCCCTCCACTTT. The complete variable domain, with remaining parts taken from reference TRBV28 and TRBJ1-6, reads DVKVTQSSRYLVKRTGEKVFLECVQDMDHENMFWYRQDPGLGLRLIYFSYDVKMKEKGDIPEGYSVSREKKERFSLILESASTNQTSMYLCASSSSGSSYNSPLHFGNGTRLTVT.

The genes are TRBV30 and TRBJ2-7; 7 nucleotides line up with TRBD2. The CDR3 is made up of 13 amino acids. Trimming at V came to 8 bases and at J to 5 bases, leaving 12 bases not matched to a gene. Germline CDR1 is GTSNPN and CDR2 is SVGIG (reference sequence). The CDR3 coding sequence is TGTGCCACCTGGGCGGGAGCTACCCACGAGCAGTACTTC. Translation gives CATWAGATHEQYF. Drawing the rest from reference TRBV30 and TRBJ2-7, the complete variable domain is SQTIHQWPATLVQPVGSPLSLECTVEGTSNPNLYWYRQAAGRGLQLLFYSVGIGQISSEVPQNLSASRPQDRQFILSSKKLLLSDSGFYLCATWAGATHEQYFGPGTRLTVT.

The V call is TRBV5-1, the J call TRBJ1-2; D is unclear. CDR3 length: 12 residues. The germline V gene encodes CDR1 SGHRS and CDR2 YFSETQ. Deletions cut 2 bases from V and 8 bases from J, with 10 bases between. The CDR3 reads CASSLEGPGYTF. DNA of the CDR3: TGCGCCAGCAGCTTAGAAGGGCCAGGCTACACCTTC.

This clone showed up just once. The V gene is TRBV6-6, the J gene TRBJ1-5; 9 positions agree with TRBD1. This CDR3 has 17 residues. Trimming at V came to 5 bases and at J to 4 bases, leaving 12 bases not matched to a gene. Germline V lookup: CDR1 MNHNY, CDR2 SVGAGI (reference sequence). Here the CDR3 reads CASSPPLTGGKNQPQHF. The DNA of the CDR3 is TGTGCCAGCAGTCCGCCATTGACAGGGGGAAAGAATCAGCCCCAGCATTTT.

The chain combines TRBV11-3 with TRBJ2-3; TRBD2 agrees at 7 bases. From germline, CDR1 is SGHNT and CDR2 YENEEA. This CDR3 spans 15 amino acids. V trimming: 5 bases; J trimming: 1 base; junction bases outside the gene matches: 6. In DNA form, the CDR3 reads TGTGCCAGCAGCCGCACGGCGGGAGGCACAGATACGCAGTATTTT. It specifies CASSRTAGGTDTQYF.

The chain links TRBV9 to TRBJ1-2; D remains ambiguous. The ends were cut back, 5 bases at V and 8 bases at J, with 10 bases in the middle. This CDR3 contains 11 residues. The germline CDR1 and CDR2 sequences are SGDLS and YYNGEE. In DNA, the CDR3 is TGTGCCAGCAGTGGGAGTAGGGGCTACACCTTC. Residues: CASSGSRGYTF.

The chain uses TRBV5-5 and TRBJ2-2, with 8 bases matching TRBD1. The V segment lost 4 bases and the J segment 2 bases; nucleotides outside the gene matches: 7. The germline V gene has CDR1 SGHKS and CDR2 YYEKEE (reference sequence). The CDR3 is made up of 16 amino acids. The CDR3: CASSPADRVNTGELFF. CDR3 in DNA: TGTGCCAGCAGCCCTGCGGACAGGGTAAACACCGGGGAGCTGTTTTTT. The full variable domain, rest sourced from reference TRBV5-5 and TRBJ2-2, is DAGVTQSPTHLIKTRGQQVTLRCSPISGHKSVSWYQQVLGQGPQFIFQYYEKEERGRGNFPDRFSARQFPNYSSELNVNALLLGDSALYLCASSPADRVNTGELFFGEGSRLTVL.

V is TRBV3-1 (or the pseudogene TRBV3-2) and J is TRBJ2-2, with TRBD2 matching 7 bases. Trimming cost V 5 bases and J 7 bases; bases outside gene matches: 10. The length of the CDR3 is 15 residues. Germline lookup yields CDR1 LGHDT and CDR2 YNNKEL (reference sequence). In DNA form, the CDR3 reads TGTGCCAGCAGCTCAGGACTAGAGAGTTTCGGGGAGCTGTTTTTT. Translating gives CASSSGLESFGELFF.

This sequence joins TRBV27 and TRBJ2-1, with 8 positions matching TRBD1. The CDR3 sequence is 15 residues long. V was pared by 4 bases and J by 7 bases, with 9 bases of the junction left unmatched. Per germline, CDR1 MNHEY and CDR2 SMNVEV (reference sequence). The CDR3 spells CASSSVYRGRNEQFF. CDR3 nucleotides: TGTGCCAGCAGTTCGGTTTACAGGGGGAGAAATGAGCAGTTCTTC.

The chain is built from TRBV12-3 or TRBV12-4 and TRBJ1-2, with a possible D match to TRBD1 (5 bases). The germline V and J ends were trimmed by 1 base and 5 bases, with 8 bases remaining between them. The length of the CDR3 is 13 residues. Here the CDR3 reads CASSLDRFYGYTF. The CDR3 DNA reads as TGTGCCAGCAGTTTAGACAGGTTTTATGGCTACACCTTC.

CDR3 amino acids: CASSEEDRPYYEQYF. In DNA form, the CDR3 reads TGTGCCAGCAGTGAAGAGGACAGGCCCTACTACGAGCAGTACTTC. The rearrangement joins TRBV6-1 to TRBJ2-7, with 7 bases identical to TRBD1. The V gene's germline CDR1 is MNHNS and CDR2 SASEGT. Losses at the gene ends were 1 base for V and 3 bases for J; bases not matched to a gene: 6. CDR3 length: 15 residues.

V and J are TRBV5-6 and TRBJ2-7; D is unresolved. The V end was cut by 3 bases, the J end by 5 bases, with 21 bases between. The CDR3 loop spans 16 amino acids. Germline values: CDR1 SGHDT, CDR2 YYEEEE. CDR3 region: CASSSLTWTSTDEQYF. The CDR3 nucleotides read TGTGCCAGCAGCTCGCTAACATGGACCAGTACGGACGAGCAGTACTTC.

The gene calls are TRBV6-5 and TRBJ1-2; possibly TRBD1 for D (5 bases). The germline V and J ends were trimmed by 7 bases and 4 bases, with 16 bases remaining between them. CDR1 is MNHEY, CDR2 SVGAGI, per germline. This CDR3 spans 14 amino acids. CDR3 residues: CASKGLGQGYGYTF. CDR3 DNA sequence: TGTGCCAGCAAGGGATTGGGGCAAGGCTATGGCTACACCTTC.

This chain uses TRBV28 with TRBJ2-5, with 7 bases identical to TRBD1. After removal of 3 bases from V and 1 base from J, the junction contained 2 bases not matched to a gene. Germline CDR1 is MDHEN and CDR2 is SYDVKM. This CDR3 has 14 residues. CDR3 coding DNA: TGTGCCAGCAGTTTGGGGGACAGCCAAGAGACCCAGTACTTC. It codes for CASSLGDSQETQYF.

The sample holds a few counts of this clone. The genes are TRBV7-9 and TRBJ2-7; 7 bases align to TRBD1. CDR3 size: 14 residues. Germline CDR1 reads SEHNR; CDR2 reads FQNEAQ (reference sequence). V shed 1 base, J shed 6 bases, and the junction held 6 bases outside the gene matches. This CDR3 reads CASSLDRGIGEQYF. For the CDR3, the DNA is TGTGCCAGCAGCTTAGACAGGGGAATAGGCGAGCAGTACTTC.

The chain employs TRBV24-1 and TRBJ2-3; 10 positions agree with TRBD2. The CDR3 contains 16 residues. Germline lookup yields CDR1 KGHDR and CDR2 SFDVKD. V gave up 4 bases and J gave up 0 bases; unmatched junction bases: 3. The CDR3 loop is CATSDPSGSSTDTQYF. The CDR3 nucleotides are TGTGCCACCAGTGACCCTAGCGGGAGTAGCACAGATACGCAGTATTTT.